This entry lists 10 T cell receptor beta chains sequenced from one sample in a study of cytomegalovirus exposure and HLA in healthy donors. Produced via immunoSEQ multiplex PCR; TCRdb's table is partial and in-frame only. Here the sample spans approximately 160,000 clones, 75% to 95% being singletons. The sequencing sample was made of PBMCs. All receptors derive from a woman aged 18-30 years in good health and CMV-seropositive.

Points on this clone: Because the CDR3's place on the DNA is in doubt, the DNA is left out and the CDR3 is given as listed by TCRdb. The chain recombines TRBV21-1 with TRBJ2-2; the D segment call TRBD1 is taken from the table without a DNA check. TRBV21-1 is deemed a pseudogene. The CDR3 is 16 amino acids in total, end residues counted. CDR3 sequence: CASSKAWGPGTGELFF.

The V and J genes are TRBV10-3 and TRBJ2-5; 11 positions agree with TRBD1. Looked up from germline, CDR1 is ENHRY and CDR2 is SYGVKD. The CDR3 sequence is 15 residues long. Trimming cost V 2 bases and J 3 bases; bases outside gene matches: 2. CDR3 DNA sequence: TGTGCCATCAGTGAGCCGGGACAGGGGGAAGAGACCCAGTACTTC. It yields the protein CAISEPGQGEETQYF.

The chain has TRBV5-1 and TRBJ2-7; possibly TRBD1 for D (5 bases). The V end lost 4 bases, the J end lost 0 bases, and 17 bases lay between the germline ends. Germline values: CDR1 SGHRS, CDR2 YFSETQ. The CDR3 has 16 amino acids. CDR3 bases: TGCGCCAGCAGCCTATCATCCCAGGGATACTCCTACGAGCAGTACTTC. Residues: CASSLSSQGYSYEQYF.

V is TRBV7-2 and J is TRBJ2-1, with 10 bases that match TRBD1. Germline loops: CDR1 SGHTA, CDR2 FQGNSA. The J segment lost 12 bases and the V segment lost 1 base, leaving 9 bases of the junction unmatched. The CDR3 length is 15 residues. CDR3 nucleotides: TGTGCCAGCAGCTTAGTGGGACAGGGGACTCCAGGGCAGTTCTTC. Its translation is CASSLVGQGTPGQFF. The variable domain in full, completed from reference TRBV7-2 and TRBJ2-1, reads GAGVSQSPSNKVTEKGKDVELRCDPISGHTALYWYRQSLGQGLEFLIYFQGNSAPDKSGLPSDRFSAERTGGSVSTLTIQRTQQEDSAVYLCASSLVGQGTPGQFFGPGTRLTVL.

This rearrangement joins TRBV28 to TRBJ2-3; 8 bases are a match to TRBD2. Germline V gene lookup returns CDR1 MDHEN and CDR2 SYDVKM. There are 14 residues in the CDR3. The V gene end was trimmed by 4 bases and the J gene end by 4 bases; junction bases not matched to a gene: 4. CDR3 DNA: TGTGCCAGCAGTTGGACGGGAGGGGCAGATACGCAGTATTTT. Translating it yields CASSWTGGADTQYF.

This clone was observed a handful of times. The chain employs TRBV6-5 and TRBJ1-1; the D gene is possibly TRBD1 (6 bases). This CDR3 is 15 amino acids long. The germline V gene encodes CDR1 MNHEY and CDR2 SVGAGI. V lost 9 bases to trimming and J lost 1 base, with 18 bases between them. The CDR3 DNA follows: TGTGCCAGTAAAGTCACAGGGTGGGGGAACACTGAAGCTTTCTTT. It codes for CASKVTGWGNTEAFF.

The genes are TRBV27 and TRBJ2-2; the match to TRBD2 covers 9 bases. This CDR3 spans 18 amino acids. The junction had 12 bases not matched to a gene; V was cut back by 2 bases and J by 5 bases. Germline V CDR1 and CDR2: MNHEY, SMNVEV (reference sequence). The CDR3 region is CASSLEGTGTSSTGELFF. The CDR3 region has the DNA TGTGCCAGCAGTTTAGAAGGCACCGGGACTAGCAGTACCGGGGAGCTGTTTTTT.

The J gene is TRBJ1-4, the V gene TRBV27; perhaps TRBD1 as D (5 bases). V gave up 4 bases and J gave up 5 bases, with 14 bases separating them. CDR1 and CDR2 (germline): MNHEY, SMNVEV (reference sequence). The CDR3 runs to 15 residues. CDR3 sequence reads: CASSSYKGINEKLFF. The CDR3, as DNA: TGTGCCAGCAGTTCGTACAAGGGGATAAATGAAAAACTGTTTTTT.

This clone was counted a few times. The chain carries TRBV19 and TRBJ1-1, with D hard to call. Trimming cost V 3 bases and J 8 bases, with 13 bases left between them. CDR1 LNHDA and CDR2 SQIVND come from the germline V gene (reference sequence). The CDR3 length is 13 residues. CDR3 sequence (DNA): TGTGCCAGTAGTATCTTGGCAGGCGCCGAAGCTTTCTTT. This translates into CASSILAGAEAFF.

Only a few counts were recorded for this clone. The CDR3 loop is CACKDRADNSPLHF. CDR3 nucleotides: TGTGCCTGTAAAGACAGAGCTGATAATTCACCCCTCCACTTT. The chain combines TRBV30 with TRBJ1-6; weak D call: TRBD1 (5 bases). The CDR3 consists of 14 residues. Trimming pared 6 bases from V and 5 bases from J, leaving 14 bases between. Germline V gene data show CDR1 as GTSNPN and CDR2 as SVGIG (reference sequence).